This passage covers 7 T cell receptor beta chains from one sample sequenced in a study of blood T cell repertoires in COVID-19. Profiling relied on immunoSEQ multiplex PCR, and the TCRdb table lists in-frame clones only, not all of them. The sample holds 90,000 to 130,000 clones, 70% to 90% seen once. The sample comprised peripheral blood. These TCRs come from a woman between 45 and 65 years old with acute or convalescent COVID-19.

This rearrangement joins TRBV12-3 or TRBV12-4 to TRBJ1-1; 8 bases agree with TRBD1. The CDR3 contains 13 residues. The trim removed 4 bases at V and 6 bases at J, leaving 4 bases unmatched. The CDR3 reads CASSWLDRAEAFF. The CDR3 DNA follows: TGTGCCAGCAGTTGGCTGGACAGGGCTGAAGCTTTCTTT.

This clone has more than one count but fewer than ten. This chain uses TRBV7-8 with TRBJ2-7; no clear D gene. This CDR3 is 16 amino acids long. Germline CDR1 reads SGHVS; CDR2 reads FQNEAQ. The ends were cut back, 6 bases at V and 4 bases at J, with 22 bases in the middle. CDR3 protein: CASSEGATRGAYEQYF. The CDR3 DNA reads TGTGCCAGCAGTGAAGGCGCGACCAGAGGCGCTTACGAGCAGTACTTC.

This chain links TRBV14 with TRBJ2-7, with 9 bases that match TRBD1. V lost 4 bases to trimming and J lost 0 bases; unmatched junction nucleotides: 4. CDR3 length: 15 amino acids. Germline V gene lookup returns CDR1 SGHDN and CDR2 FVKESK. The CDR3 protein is CASSRRQGVSYEQYF. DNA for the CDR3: TGTGCCAGCAGCCGCCGACAGGGGGTCTCCTACGAGCAGTACTTC.

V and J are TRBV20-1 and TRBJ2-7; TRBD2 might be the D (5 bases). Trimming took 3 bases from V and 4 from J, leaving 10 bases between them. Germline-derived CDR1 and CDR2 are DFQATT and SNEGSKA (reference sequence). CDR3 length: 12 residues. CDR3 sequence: CSASVSGYEQYF. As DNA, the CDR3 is TGCAGTGCTAGTGTAAGCGGTTACGAGCAGTACTTC.

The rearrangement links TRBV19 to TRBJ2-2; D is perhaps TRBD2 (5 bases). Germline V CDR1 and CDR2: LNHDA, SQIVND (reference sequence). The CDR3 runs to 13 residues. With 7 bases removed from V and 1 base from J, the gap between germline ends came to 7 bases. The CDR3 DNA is TGTGCCAGTACCCGGGGGAACACCGGGGAGCTGTTTTTT. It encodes CASTRGNTGELFF.

CDR3 sequence reads: CASSSGVLSGSRADTQYF. CDR3 sequence (DNA): TGCGCCAGCAGCTCTGGAGTGCTTAGCGGGAGCCGCGCAGATACGCAGTATTTT. The V call is TRBV5-1, the J call TRBJ2-3; 9 positions match TRBD2. The CDR3 sequence is 18 residues long. Germline CDR1 and CDR2: SGHRS and YFSETQ. The V segment lost 3 bases and the J segment 4 bases; nucleotides outside the gene matches: 15.

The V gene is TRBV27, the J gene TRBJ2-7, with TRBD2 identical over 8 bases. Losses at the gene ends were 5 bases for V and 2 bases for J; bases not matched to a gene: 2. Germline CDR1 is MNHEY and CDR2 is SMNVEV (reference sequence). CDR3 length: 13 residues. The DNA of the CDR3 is TGTGCCAGCAGTCACGGGAGGGCCTACGAGCAGTACTTC. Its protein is CASSHGRAYEQYF.